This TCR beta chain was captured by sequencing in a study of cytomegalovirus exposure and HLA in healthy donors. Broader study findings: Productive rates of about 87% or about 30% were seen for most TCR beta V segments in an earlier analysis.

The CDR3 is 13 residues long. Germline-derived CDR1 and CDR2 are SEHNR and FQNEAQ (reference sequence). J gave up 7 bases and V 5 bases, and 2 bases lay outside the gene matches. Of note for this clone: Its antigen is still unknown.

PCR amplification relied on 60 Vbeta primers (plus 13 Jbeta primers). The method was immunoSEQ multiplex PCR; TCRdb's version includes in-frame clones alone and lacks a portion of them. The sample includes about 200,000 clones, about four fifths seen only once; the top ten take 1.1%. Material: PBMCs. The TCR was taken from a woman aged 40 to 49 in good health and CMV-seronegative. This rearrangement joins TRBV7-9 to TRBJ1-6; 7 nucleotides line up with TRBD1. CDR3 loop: CASSPQGNSPLHF. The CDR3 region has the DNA TGTGCCAGCAGCCCACAGGGGAATTCACCCCTCCACTTT.